This T cell receptor beta chain comes out of a study of early stage breast cancer tumors. Generated by immunoSEQ multiplex PCR, the TCRdb table keeps only in-frame clones and is missing some. The table records 25,000 to 35,000 clones, approximately 54% of them present only once. This clone occurred a few times. This TCR was recovered from a person aged 45 to 59 with breast cancer. Sample: breast tumor tissue.

CDR3 region: CASSLGATAAFMNTEAFF. The CDR3 DNA is TGTGCCAGCAGCTTAGGTGCGACAGCAGCCTTCATGAACACTGAAGCTTTCTTT. The genes are TRBV7-2 and TRBJ1-1, with D perhaps matching TRBD1 (5 bases). The CDR3 extends over 18 amino acids. The V end was cut by 1 base, the J end by 0 bases, with 18 bases between. Looked up from germline, CDR1 is SGHTA and CDR2 is FQGNSA.